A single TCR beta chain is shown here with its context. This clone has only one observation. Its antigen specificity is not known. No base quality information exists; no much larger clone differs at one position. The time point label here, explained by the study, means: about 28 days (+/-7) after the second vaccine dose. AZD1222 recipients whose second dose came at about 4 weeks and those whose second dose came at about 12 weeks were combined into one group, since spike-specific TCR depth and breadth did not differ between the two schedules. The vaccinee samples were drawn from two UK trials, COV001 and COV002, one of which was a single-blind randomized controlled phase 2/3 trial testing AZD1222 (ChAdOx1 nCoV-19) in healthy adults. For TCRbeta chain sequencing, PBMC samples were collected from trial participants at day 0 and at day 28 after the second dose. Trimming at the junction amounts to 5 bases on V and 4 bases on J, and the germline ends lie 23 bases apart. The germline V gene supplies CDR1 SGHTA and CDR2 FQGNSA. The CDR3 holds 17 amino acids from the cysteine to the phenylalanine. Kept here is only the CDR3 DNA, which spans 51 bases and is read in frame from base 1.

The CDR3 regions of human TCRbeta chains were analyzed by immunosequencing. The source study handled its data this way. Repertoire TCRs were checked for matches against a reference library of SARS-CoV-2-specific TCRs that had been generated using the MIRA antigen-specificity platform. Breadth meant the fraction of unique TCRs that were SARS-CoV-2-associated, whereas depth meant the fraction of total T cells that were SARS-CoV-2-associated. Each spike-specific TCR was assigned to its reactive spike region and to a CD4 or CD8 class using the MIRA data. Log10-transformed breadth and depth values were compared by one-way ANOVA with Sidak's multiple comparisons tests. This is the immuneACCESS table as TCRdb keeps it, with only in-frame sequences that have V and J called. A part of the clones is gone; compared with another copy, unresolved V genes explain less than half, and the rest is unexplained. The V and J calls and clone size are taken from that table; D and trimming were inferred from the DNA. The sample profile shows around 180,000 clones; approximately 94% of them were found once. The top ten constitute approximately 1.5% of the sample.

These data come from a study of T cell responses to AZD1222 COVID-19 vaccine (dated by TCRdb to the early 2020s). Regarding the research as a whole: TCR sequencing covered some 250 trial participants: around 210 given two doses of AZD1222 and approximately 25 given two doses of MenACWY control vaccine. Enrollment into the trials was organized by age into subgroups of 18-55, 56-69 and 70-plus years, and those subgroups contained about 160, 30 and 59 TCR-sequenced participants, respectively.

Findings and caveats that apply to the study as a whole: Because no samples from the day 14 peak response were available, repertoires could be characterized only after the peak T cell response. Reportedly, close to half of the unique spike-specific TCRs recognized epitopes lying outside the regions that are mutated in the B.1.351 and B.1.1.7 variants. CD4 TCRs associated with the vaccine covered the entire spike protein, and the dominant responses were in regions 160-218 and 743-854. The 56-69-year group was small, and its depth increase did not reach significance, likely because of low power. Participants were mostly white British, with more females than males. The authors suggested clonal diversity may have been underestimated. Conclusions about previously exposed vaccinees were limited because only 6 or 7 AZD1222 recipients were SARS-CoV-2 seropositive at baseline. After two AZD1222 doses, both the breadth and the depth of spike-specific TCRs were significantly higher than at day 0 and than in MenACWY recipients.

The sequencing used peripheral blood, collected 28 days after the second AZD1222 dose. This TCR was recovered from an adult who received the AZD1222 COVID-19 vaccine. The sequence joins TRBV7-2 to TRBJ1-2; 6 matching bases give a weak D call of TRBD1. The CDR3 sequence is CASSPQPPPTGSYGYTF. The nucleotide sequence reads TGTGCCAGCAGCCCGCAGCCGCCGCCAACAGGGTCCTATGGCTACACCTTC. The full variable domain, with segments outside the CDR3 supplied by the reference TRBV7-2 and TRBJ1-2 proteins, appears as GAGVSQSPSNKVTEKGKDVELRCDPISGHTALYWYRQSLGQGLEFLIYFQGNSAPDKSGLPSDRFSAERTGGSVSTLTIQRTQQEDSAVYLCASSPQPPPTGSYGYTFGSGTRLTVV.